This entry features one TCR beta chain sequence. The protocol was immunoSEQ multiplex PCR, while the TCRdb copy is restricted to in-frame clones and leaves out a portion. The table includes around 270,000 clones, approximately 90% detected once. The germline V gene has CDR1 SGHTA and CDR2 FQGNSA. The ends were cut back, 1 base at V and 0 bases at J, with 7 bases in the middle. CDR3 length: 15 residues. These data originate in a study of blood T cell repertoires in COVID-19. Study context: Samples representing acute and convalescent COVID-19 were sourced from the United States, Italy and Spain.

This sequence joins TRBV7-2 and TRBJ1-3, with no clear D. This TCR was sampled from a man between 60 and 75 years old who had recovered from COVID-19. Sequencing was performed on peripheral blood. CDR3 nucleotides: TGTGCCAGCAGCTTAGTTCCCAGCTCTGGAAACACCATATATTTT. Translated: CASSLVPSSGNTIYF. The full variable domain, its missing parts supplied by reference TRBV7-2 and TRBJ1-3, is GAGVSQSPSNKVTEKGKDVELRCDPISGHTALYWYRQSLGQGLEFLIYFQGNSAPDKSGLPSDRFSAERTGGSVSTLTIQRTQQEDSAVYLCASSLVPSSGNTIYFGEGSWLTVV.